The rows below give T cell receptor beta chains drawn from one sample of a study of cytomegalovirus exposure and HLA in healthy donors. Profiled with immunoSEQ multiplex PCR; TCRdb holds only in-frame clones, not every one. The sample lists fewer than 150,000 clones, around 82% occurring once. Sequenced: PBMCs. These TCRs come from a man between 35 and 55 years old in good health and CMV-seropositive. Both conserved end residues are trimmed from each CDR3. The order of the fields is V gene, D gene, CDR3 protein. D genes are given only for firm matches.

V: TRBV7-8
D: -
CDR3: ASRSGAYLDTEAF

V: TRBV25-1
D: -
CDR3: ASSESSGTPTGELF

V: TRBV6-6
D: TRBD1
CDR3: ASSYGTASNEQY

V: TRBV4-1
D: TRBD2
CDR3: ASSQEHPAGGITYEQY

V: TRBV5-4
D: -
CDR3: ASSPMGPDGNEQF

V: TRBV18
D: -
CDR3: ASSPFSIQGPLGGDTQY

V: TRBV5-8
D: TRBD1
CDR3: ASSFRDRVYNQPQH

V: TRBV18
D: TRBD2
CDR3: ASSPRTSGSYNEQF

V: TRBV28
D: TRBD1
CDR3: ASSSFGTGNTEAF

V: TRBV4-1
D: TRBD2
CDR3: ASSQGRLAAREQY

V: TRBV28
D: TRBD2
CDR3: ASSPGGARDEQF

V: TRBV11-2
D: TRBD1
CDR3: ASSLSGTVRSGELF

V: TRBV5-1
D: -
CDR3: ASSRAAGYEQY

V: TRBV10-3
D: -
CDR3: AISESTSELYNEQF

V: TRBV9
D: TRBD1
CDR3: ASSAEDRIGEQY

V: TRBV18
D: TRBD1
CDR3: ASSTNTGENTEAF

V: TRBV11-2
D: -
CDR3: ASSPVGVQGKQY

V: TRBV5-6
D: TRBD2
CDR3: ASSPDLSGRAYEQY

V: TRBV11-2
D: -
CDR3: ASSLSGGPLNTEAF

V: TRBV7-6
D: TRBD1
CDR3: ASSTGTGIEAF

V: TRBV2
D: TRBD1
CDR3: ASSLQGETQY

V: TRBV6-1
D: -
CDR3: ASSEGGPSYEQY

V: TRBV18
D: TRBD2
CDR3: ASSPMGGSPYEQY

V: TRBV12-5
D: -
CDR3: ASGLVLRLADPYNSPLH

V: TRBV19
D: -
CDR3: ASNLPGVPNTEAF

V: TRBV4-3
D: -
CDR3: ASSQGGPGYTEAF

V: TRBV6-1
D: TRBD1
CDR3: ASSRTGQPYEQY

V: TRBV18
D: TRBD1
CDR3: ASSPQQGQGVPYEQY

V: TRBV28
D: -
CDR3: ASSFPGRNTEAF

V: TRBV11-2
D: -
CDR3: ASTLGDSGYNEQF

V: TRBV14
D: TRBD1
CDR3: ASSRLLLDRGSVGYT

V: TRBV7-2
D: TRBD2
CDR3: ASSLLAGPYEQY

V: TRBV11-2
D: -
CDR3: ASSLDLNSPLH

V: TRBV30
D: TRBD2
CDR3: AWSTSGRGRNEQF

V: TRBV7-8
D: -
CDR3: ASSWGARSAVGQY

V: TRBV11-3
D: -
CDR3: ASSPWTEQETQY

V: TRBV4-3
D: TRBD1
CDR3: ASSRRHTGGENTGELF

V: TRBV21-1
D: -
CDR3: ASKGQKTVEQF

V: TRBV4-3
D: -
CDR3: ASRHTLNTEAF

V: TRBV9
D: -
CDR3: ASSVGSATYNEQF

V: TRBV27
D: -
CDR3: ASSLRVEAGWESPLH

V: TRBV7-9
D: TRBD1
CDR3: ASTPTGGLEAF

V: TRBV18
D: -
CDR3: ASSPLPGASAEQF